Listed below are T cell receptor beta chains from one sample, sequenced in a study of CD4 T cells in relation to SARS-CoV-2 and coronaviruses. Here immunoSEQ multiplex PCR was the method, and the copy in TCRdb shows in-frame clones only, minus some. The table shows 65,000 or so clones, with approximately 87% occurring only once. Specimen: memory CD4+ T cells from PBMCs. All receptors derive from a human donor in good health. Each CDR3 is given without its conserved first and last residue. Part of the rows lack a size; the others show once, few, many or a class for expanded clones.

V: TRBV7-9; J: TRBJ2-1; size: .; CDR3: ASSQGQGTSGSLYNEQF
V: TRBV19; J: TRBJ1-4; size: .; CDR3: ASHRGGFGDEKLF
V: TRBV6-2/TRBV6-3; J: TRBJ2-2; size: .; CDR3: ASSYSILTGELF
V: TRBV6-4; J: TRBJ2-1; size: .; CDR3: ASSDAPSGYNEQF
V: TRBV5-1; J: TRBJ2-1; size: .; CDR3: ASSLRFAGGPENEQF
V: TRBV28; J: TRBJ2-7; size: .; CDR3: ASSPTPYEQY
V: TRBV19; J: TRBJ1-3; size: once; CDR3: ASSVEASSGNTIY
V: TRBV5-1; J: TRBJ2-7; size: .; CDR3: ASSLAPAGYEQY
V: TRBV13; J: TRBJ2-3; size: .; CDR3: ASSLGPSTDTQY
V: TRBV7-2; J: TRBJ2-5; size: .; CDR3: ASSPQGREETQY
V: TRBV16; J: TRBJ1-5; size: few; CDR3: ASSQSRQGAPQH
V: TRBV7-3; J: TRBJ2-2; size: .; CDR3: ASSTLKNTGELF
V: TRBV3-1/TRBV3-2; J: TRBJ2-1; size: .; CDR3: ASSPTTGTYNEQF
V: TRBV28; J: TRBJ1-2; size: .; CDR3: ASSPMSRDRGYGYT
V: TRBV27; J: TRBJ2-1; size: .; CDR3: ASSNSMDPSSYNEQF
V: TRBV5-1; J: TRBJ1-1; size: .; CDR3: ASSLGIRGGEAF
V: TRBV5-1; J: TRBJ2-2; size: .; CDR3: ATGLGGTGELF
V: TRBV5-3; J: TRBJ1-1; size: once; CDR3: ARSSIDRGRRENEAF
V: TRBV19; J: TRBJ2-2; size: .; CDR3: ASSKVTGEGTGELF
V: TRBV7-3; J: TRBJ2-1; size: .; CDR3: ASSLRDSTEQF
V: TRBV28; J: TRBJ1-4; size: .; CDR3: ASSLVAGSNEKLF
V: TRBV7-2; J: TRBJ2-7; size: .; CDR3: ASSLVGARGLYEQY
V: TRBV28; J: TRBJ2-7; size: .; CDR3: ASSFLGRVEY
V: TRBV5-3; J: TRBJ2-7; size: .; CDR3: ARSFNPLRPPITGTGRYEQY
V: TRBV2; J: TRBJ1-5; size: medium-sized; CDR3: ASKRGDSNQPQH
V: TRBV9; J: TRBJ2-3; size: .; CDR3: ASSVGAADRGDTQY
V: TRBV7-6; J: TRBJ1-3; size: few; CDR3: ASSLDRANSGNTIY
V: TRBV11-3; J: TRBJ2-5; size: .; CDR3: ASSPFGEETQY